A single sample is the source of the 31 T cell receptor beta chains below, sequenced in a study of cytomegalovirus exposure and HLA in healthy donors. PCR was performed using 60 Vbeta and 13 Jbeta primers. Some clones are missing from TCRdb's copy, which holds only in-frame ones; the method was immunoSEQ multiplex PCR. The sample lists around 150,000 clones; 70% to 90% were seen once. Sequences were obtained from PBMCs. The receptors come from a man aged 35 to 55 in good health and CMV-seronegative.

The V gene is TRBV6-1, the J gene TRBJ2-2, with TRBD2 as a possible D gene (6 bases). The CDR3 runs to 15 residues. Trimming stripped 5 bases from V and 0 bases from J, with 10 bases between. CDR1 MNHNS and CDR2 SASEGT come from the germline V gene. CDR3 amino acids: CASSIGSTNTGELFF. The CDR3 DNA sequence: TGTGCCAGCAGTATCGGGAGTACGAACACCGGGGAGCTGTTTTTT.

The J gene is TRBJ1-2, the V gene TRBV6-6; perhaps TRBD1 as D (5 bases). The CDR3 totals 11 residues. The germline gives CDR1 MNHNY, CDR2 SVGAGI (reference sequence). The V end was cut by 4 bases, the J end by 10 bases, with 10 bases between. Here the CDR3 DNA reads TGTGCCAGCAGTTTCGAGACAGACTACACCTTC. It yields the protein CASSFETDYTF.

This clone was recorded a few times. V usage is TRBV28 and J usage is TRBJ1-2, with 8 bases fitting TRBD1. This CDR3 is built from 12 residues. The germline V gene has CDR1 MDHEN and CDR2 SYDVKM. Trimming cost V 6 bases and J 7 bases; bases outside gene matches: 4. The CDR3 DNA reads TGTGCCAGCAGACCAGGGGGCCGTGGCTACACCTTC. Amino acids: CASRPGGRGYTF.

This clone has only one observation. The gene calls are TRBV27 and TRBJ1-1; D remains ambiguous. This CDR3 contains 13 residues. Germline V CDR1 and CDR2: MNHEY, SMNVEV (reference sequence). The germline V and J ends were trimmed by 10 bases and 1 base, with 13 bases remaining between them. The CDR3 loop is CATSELPNTEAFF. CDR3 DNA sequence: TGTGCCACCTCCGAACTTCCGAACACTGAAGCTTTCTTT.

The gene calls are TRBV7-6 and TRBJ2-2; possibly TRBD1 for D (6 bases). V lost 3 bases and J lost 8, with 19 bases in between. Per germline, CDR1 SGHVS and CDR2 FNYEAQ. The CDR3 runs 16 residues. The CDR3 DNA sequence: TGTGCCAGCAGCTTCTCAAGGACAGAAGATACTGGGGAGCTGTTTTTT. Translation: CASSFSRTEDTGELFF.

The chain employs TRBV4-2 and TRBJ2-7, with 8 nucleotides matching TRBD2. Germline CDR1 LGHNA, CDR2 YNFKEQ. Germline trimming cut 0 bases from V and 0 bases from J; bases unmatched to any gene: 4. There are 16 residues in the CDR3. Written as DNA, the CDR3 is TGTGCCAGCAGCCAAGATGGACGGGAGGGCTCCTACGAGCAGTACTTC. The encoded protein is CASSQDGREGSYEQYF.

CDR3 bases: TGTGCCAGCAGCCGCGGACAGCATCGGAACAATGAGCAGTTCTTC. Its translation: CASSRGQHRNNEQFF. The rearrangement uses TRBV7-6 and TRBJ2-1; possibly TRBD1 for D (6 bases). The CDR3 is 15 amino acids. Germline assignment: CDR1 SGHVS and CDR2 FNYEAQ. V was trimmed by 5 bases and J by 5 bases, leaving 16 bases between them.

This chain uses TRBV21-1 with TRBJ2-2; the table's D call of TRBD2 was not tested on the DNA. TRBV21-1 is listed as a pseudogene. This CDR3 is built from 16 residues. The CDR3 is CASSKFIGSSGGELFF. CDR3 nucleotides: TGTGCCAGCAGCAAATTCATAGGGAGTTCAGGCGGGGAGCTGTTTTTT.

This chain links TRBV4-1 with TRBJ2-7; D is ambiguous. The CDR3 consists of 14 residues. V gave up 0 bases and J gave up 3 bases, with 9 bases separating them. Germline V CDR1 and CDR2: MGHRA, YSYEKL. For the CDR3, the DNA is TGCGCCAGCAGCCAAGATCAGGTCAGCTACGAGCAGTACTTC. It codes for CASSQDQVSYEQYF.

The rearrangement joins TRBV7-2 to TRBJ1-1; 8 nucleotides match TRBD1. V shed 5 bases and J 5 bases; nucleotides not matched to a gene: 7. From germline, CDR1 is SGHTA and CDR2 FQGNSA. The CDR3 consists of 14 residues. CDR3 bases: TGTGCCAGCAGCCGGGGCAGGGGGCGGACTGAAGCTTTCTTT. It codes for CASSRGRGRTEAFF.

This clone appeared a single time. The junction shows a germline mismatch at one end, possibly a read error. The gene calls are TRBV20-1 and TRBJ2-3; maybe TRBD1 (6 bases). Germline V gives CDR1 DFQATT, CDR2 SNEGSKA (reference sequence). This CDR3 is 11 amino acids long. CDR3 amino acids: CSARGTATQYF. DNA for the CDR3: TGCAGTGCTAGAGGGACAGCTACGCAGTATTTT.

The CDR3 loop is CASSRGGAGTNEKLFF. The CDR3 DNA reads TGTGCCAGCAGCAGGGGGGGCGCGGGCACTAATGAAAAACTGTTTTTT. The chain is built from TRBV9 and TRBJ1-4, with D maybe TRBD1 (6 bases). Germline V lookup: CDR1 SGDLS, CDR2 YYNGEE. CDR3 length: 16 residues. V lost 4 bases and J 2 bases, leaving 15 bases between the germline ends.

The chain has TRBV7-9 and TRBJ2-5; 7 nucleotides line up with TRBD1. The better agreement between TRBJ2-7 and the DNA end casts doubt on the J call. Per the germline V gene, CDR1 is SEHNR and CDR2 is FQNEAQ (reference sequence). There are 14 residues in the CDR3. CDR3 DNA: TGTGCCAGCAGCTCACGGGACAGCGACTACGAGCAGTACTTC. Residues: CASSSRDSDYEQYF.

The rearrangement links TRBV6-5 to TRBJ2-5; 8 nucleotides match TRBD1. The CDR3 totals 13 residues. V lost 9 bases, J lost 4 bases, and 7 bases stayed unmatched. Germline V gene lookup returns CDR1 MNHEY and CDR2 SVGAGI. The CDR3 loop reads CASGQGWRETQYF. The CDR3 DNA is TGTGCCAGTGGACAGGGATGGAGAGAGACCCAGTACTTC.

The J gene is TRBJ1-4, the V gene TRBV5-1, with 7 bases aligning to TRBD1. This CDR3 is 14 amino acids long. The J segment lost 7 bases and the V segment lost 1 base, leaving 4 bases of the junction unmatched. In germline, CDR1 is SGHRS, CDR2 YFSETQ. The CDR3: CASSLTGEGEKLFF. The DNA for the CDR3 is TGCGCCAGCAGCTTGACAGGGGAAGGTGAAAAACTGTTTTTT.

The gene calls are TRBV6-5 and TRBJ2-3; no clear D. Trimming stripped 5 bases from V and 2 bases from J, with 8 bases between. CDR3 length equals 13 residues. Germline V gene sequence: CDR1 MNHEY, CDR2 SVGAGI. CDR3 sequence reads: CASSLDTTDTQYF. The CDR3 DNA is TGTGCCAGCAGTCTTGACACCACAGATACGCAGTATTTT.

The rearrangement uses TRBV5-1 and TRBJ1-4; TRBD1 agrees at 7 bases. Trimming at V came to 4 bases and at J to 4 bases, leaving 7 bases not matched to a gene. This CDR3 has 15 amino acids. CDR1 SGHRS and CDR2 YFSETQ come from the germline V gene. CDR3 DNA sequence: TGCGCCAGCAGCGCCCTCGGGACAGATAATGAAAAACTGTTTTTT. This sequence encodes CASSALGTDNEKLFF.

The rearrangement uses TRBV28 and TRBJ1-3; possible D gene TRBD1, 6 bases. Germline V lookup: CDR1 MDHEN, CDR2 SYDVKM. Trimming removed 10 bases from V and 3 bases from J, with 16 bases in between. The CDR3 loop spans 14 amino acids. DNA for the CDR3: TGTGCCACCAGGCCTCCACAGGGTGGAAACACCATATATTTT. Amino acid sequence: CATRPPQGGNTIYF.

The V gene is TRBV6-6, the J gene TRBJ1-3, with D uncertain. CDR1 is MNHNY and CDR2 is SVGAGI in the germline V gene (reference sequence). The CDR3 length is 13 residues. V was pared by 6 bases and J by 0 bases, with 6 bases between. CDR3 in amino acids: CASRLGSGNTIYF. CDR3 bases: TGTGCCAGCAGGCTAGGCTCTGGAAACACCATATATTTT.

The CDR3 coding sequence is TGTGCCAGCAGGCTGCAGGGGGATACGCAGTATTTT. As protein: CASRLQGDTQYF. The chain couples TRBV28 to TRBJ2-3; perhaps TRBD1 as D (6 bases). This CDR3 is built from 12 residues. Germline V gene lookup returns CDR1 MDHEN and CDR2 SYDVKM. Deletions cut 6 bases from V and 6 bases from J, with 10 bases between.

The chain links TRBV27 to TRBJ1-2; 7 bases align to TRBD1. The junction had 7 bases not matched to a gene; V was cut back by 6 bases and J by 3 bases. This CDR3 has 14 residues. CDR1 and CDR2 (germline): MNHEY, SMNVEV (reference sequence). The chain's CDR3 is CASSHLGTDYGYTF. The CDR3 region has the DNA TGTGCCAGCAGCCACCTCGGGACAGACTATGGCTACACCTTC.

The chain is built from TRBV27 and TRBJ2-2, with D perhaps matching TRBD2 (7 bases). The V end was cut by 0 bases, the J end by 7 bases, with 12 bases between. This CDR3 spans 15 amino acids. Germline loops: CDR1 MNHEY, CDR2 SMNVEV (reference sequence). The CDR3 is CASSLSGGTLGELFF. The CDR3 DNA is TGTGCCAGCAGTTTATCGGGGGGGACACTCGGGGAGCTGTTTTTT.

This chain uses TRBV4-3 with TRBJ1-3; a weak D match, TRBD1 (6 bases). Deletions cut 4 bases from V and 0 bases from J, with 13 bases between. The germline CDR1 and CDR2 sequences are LGHNA and YSLEER. The CDR3 is 16 residues long. The DNA of the CDR3 is TGCGCCAGCAGCCCCGATACAGGGAACTCTGGAAACACCATATATTTT. It yields the protein CASSPDTGNSGNTIYF.

J is TRBJ1-4 and V is TRBV15; TRBD1 is a possible D gene (5 bases). Trimming removed 0 bases from V and 3 bases from J, with 5 bases in between. CDR1 and CDR2 (germline): LNHNV, YYDKDF (reference sequence). This CDR3 has 14 amino acids. CDR3 sequence: CATSREGANEKLFF. The CDR3 coding sequence is TGTGCCACCAGCAGAGAAGGGGCTAATGAAAAACTGTTTTTT.

V gene TRBV30 combines with J gene TRBJ1-2, with 9 positions matching TRBD1. Looked up from germline, CDR1 is GTSNPN and CDR2 is SVGIG (reference sequence). V was clipped by 0 bases and J by 6 bases; unmatched bases: 2. This CDR3 is built from 13 residues. CDR3 sequence reads: CAWSVGQGNGYTF. DNA for the CDR3: TGTGCCTGGAGTGTCGGACAGGGGAATGGCTACACCTTC.

V usage is TRBV6-6 and J usage is TRBJ1-2; possible D gene TRBD1, 6 bases. CDR3 length equals 15 residues. V lost 6 bases, J lost 2 bases, and 16 bases lay in between. Germline assignment: CDR1 MNHNY and CDR2 SVGAGI (reference sequence). DNA for the CDR3: TGTGCCAGCAGCCCCATCCAGGGGCTGAACTATGGCTACACCTTC. Protein: CASSPIQGLNYGYTF.

V gene TRBV11-2 combines with J gene TRBJ2-1, with TRBD2 identical over 8 bases. V lost 5 bases, J lost 1 base, and 13 bases stayed unmatched. Per germline, CDR1 SGHAT and CDR2 FQNNGV. The CDR3 loop spans 18 amino acids. CDR3: CASSRLGLAFRSYNEQFF. The CDR3 DNA reads as TGTGCCAGCAGCCGTCTTGGACTAGCCTTTAGGTCCTACAATGAGCAGTTCTTC.

The chain employs TRBV2 and TRBJ2-7, with 8 bases identical to TRBD1. The trim removed 0 bases at V and 12 bases at J, leaving 10 bases unmatched. Germline lookup yields CDR1 SNHLY and CDR2 FYNNEI. CDR3 length equals 14 residues. In DNA form, the CDR3 reads TGTGCCAGCAGTGAAGCAGGGACAGGCCTCTCCCCGTACTTC. It specifies CASSEAGTGLSPYF.

Notes on this clone: This same CDR3 is encoded by further DNA sequences in the sample. This sequence joins TRBV7-8 and TRBJ2-5; 7 bases align to TRBD2. From germline, CDR1 is SGHVS and CDR2 FQNEAQ. CDR3 length: 14 residues. The trim removed 3 bases at V and 3 bases at J, leaving 4 bases unmatched. CDR3 amino acids: CASSLGLAEETQYF. The CDR3 DNA is TGTGCCAGCAGCTTGGGGCTAGCGGAAGAGACCCAGTACTTC.

The chain is built from TRBV6-1 and TRBJ1-1, with no clear D. CDR3 length equals 12 residues. Trimming cost V 7 bases and J 3 bases, with 9 bases left between them. Germline loops: CDR1 MNHNS, CDR2 SASEGT. The CDR3 DNA sequence: TGTGCCAGCATCTTCGGGGACACTGAAGCTTTCTTT. Amino acids: CASIFGDTEAFF.

This chain joins TRBV29-1 and TRBJ2-1, with TRBD1 matching over 9 bases. Trimming cost V 5 bases and J 4 bases; bases outside gene matches: 6. This CDR3 region has 14 residues. CDR1 SQVTM and CDR2 ANQGSEA come from the germline V gene. The CDR3 coding sequence is TGCAGCGTTAAACAGGGGGCTAGGTACAATGAGCAGTTCTTC. It encodes CSVKQGARYNEQFF.